Below, 21 T cell receptor beta chains from the same sample are listed, as sequenced in a study of tissue T cells after allogeneic stem cell transplantation. Data came from immunoSEQ multiplex PCR; TCRdb stores just in-frame clones and leaves some out. The profile shows more than 20,000 clones, 55% to 75% of them singletons. Sample: spleen. The source of these receptors is a female BALB/c mouse in good health. This line is of MHC haplotype H2-d.

With respect to this clone: Genes and germline come from the mouse. The read falls 1 residue short of the CDR3 end, and the missing part is taken from the germline J gene. This sequence joins TRBV13-2 and TRBJ1-4, with D unclear. Germline V gene data show CDR1 as NNHNN and CDR2 as SYGAGS (reference sequence). This CDR3 region has 14 residues. V lost 1 base, J lost 1 base, and 5 bases lay in between. The CDR3 is CASGDTNSNERLFF. The DNA read from the CDR3 is TGTGCCAGCGGTGATACCAATTCCAACGAAAGATTATTT.

Concerning this clone itself: The gene names here belong to mouse. The read terminates 1 residue before the CDR3 end, so the remaining end is supplied by the germline J gene. This chain uses TRBV13-3 with TRBJ2-7, with 12 bases aligning to TRBD2. The J segment lost 4 bases and the V segment lost 5 bases, leaving 1 base of the junction unmatched. Germline CDR1 is NNHDY and CDR2 is SYVADS. The CDR3 covers 13 residues. The covered CDR3 bases are TGTGCCAGCAGGACTGGGGGGGCTTATGAACAGTAC. It is translated as CASRTGGAYEQY. The whole CDR3 region reads CASRTGGAYEQYF.

This clone has just one count. The genes are named according to mouse. The read falls 1 residue short of the CDR3 end, and the missing part is taken from the germline J gene. This sequence joins TRBV4 and TRBJ1-1; 11 bases align to TRBD1. CDR1 and CDR2 from the germline V gene are LGHDT and YNNKQL (reference sequence). V dropped 4 bases and J dropped 3; count of bases not matched to a gene: 4. The length of the CDR3 is 15 residues. CDR3 in amino acids: CASSWDRGGYTEVFF. CDR3 bases read: TGTGCCAGCAGCTGGGACAGGGGGGGATACACAGAAGTCTTC.

This clone occurred a few times. The genes are named according to mouse. The read ends 1 residue before the CDR3 terminus; that terminus is restored from the germline J gene. The sample contains more than one DNA sequence encoding this CDR3. This chain connects TRBV13-2 to TRBJ2-7; TRBD2 matches 7 bases. Germline assignment: CDR1 NNHNN and CDR2 SYGAGS (reference sequence). The CDR3 is made up of 12 amino acids. Trimming cost V 5 bases and J 5 bases; bases outside gene matches: 4. CDR3 amino acids: CASGGGGDEQYF. CDR3 DNA (partial): TGTGCCAGCGGCGGCGGGGGGGATGAACAGTAC.

This clone was seen more than once but under ten times. Gene names follow the mouse nomenclature. The CDR3 is cut off 1 residue early in the read; its end comes from the germline J gene. The rearrangement links TRBV19 to TRBJ2-7; D is perhaps TRBD1 (5 bases). The V gene's germline CDR1 is FNHDT and CDR2 SITEND (reference sequence). The V end was cut by 2 bases, the J end by 4 bases, with 7 bases between. This CDR3 region has 12 residues. The chain's CDR3 is CASSIKGYEQYF. CDR3 DNA (partial): TGTGCCAGCAGTATTAAGGGGTATGAACAGTAC. The complete variable domain, with remaining parts taken from reference TRBV19 and TRBJ2-7, reads GGIITQTPKFLIGQEGQKLTLKCQQNFNHDTMYWYRQDSGKGLRLIYYSITENDLQKGDLSEGYDASREKKSSFSLTVTSAQKNEMAVFLCASSIKGYEQYFGPGTRLTVL.

About this clone itself: Germline and genes: mouse. Read sequence stops 1 residue before the CDR3 end, and the germline J gene provides the missing end. The chain has TRBV13-1 and TRBJ1-1; TRBD1 agrees at 9 bases. The J segment lost 3 bases and the V segment lost 3 bases, leaving 0 bases of the junction unmatched. Germline V gives CDR1 NSHNY, CDR2 SYGAGN. The CDR3 consists of 13 residues. CDR3 DNA (partial): TGTGCCAGCAGTGGGACAGGGGACACAGAAGTCTTC. Protein: CASSGTGDTEVF. The complete CDR3 protein is CASSGTGDTEVFF.

This clone was detected only a few times. Mouse gene names and germline throughout. The read comes to an end 1 residue before the CDR3 does, leaving the germline J gene to fill in the end. The chain has TRBV1 and TRBJ1-5; D not certain. The length of the CDR3 is 13 residues. Germline CDR1 reads NSQYPW; CDR2 reads LRSPGD (reference sequence). V lost 0 bases, J lost 9 bases, and 9 bases lay in between. The sequenced CDR3 bases are TGCACCTGCAGTGCAGATGAAGGGTTGGCTCCGCTT. Encoded protein: CTCSADEGLAPL. The CDR3 in full is CTCSADEGLAPLF.

Points on this clone: Genes and germline are mouse. The observed sequence ends 1 residue before the CDR3 terminus, with the missing tail filled in from the germline J gene. This chain uses TRBV31 with TRBJ2-4, with unresolved D. Trimming removed 4 bases from V and 2 bases from J, with 4 bases in between. CDR3 length equals 11 residues. The germline CDR1 and CDR2 sequences are GKSSPN and SITVG. The CDR3 DNA, read in part, is TGTGCCTGGACACCTCAAAACACCTTGTAC. Translated: CAWTPQNTLY. The CDR3 as a whole reads CAWTPQNTLYF.

As to this clone: Each gene name is a mouse one. The CDR3 end falls 1 residue outside the read, so it is completed with the germline J gene. The chain recombines TRBV20 with TRBJ1-2; D unclear. This CDR3 spans 13 amino acids. Trimming left V 0 bases short and J 0 bases short, with 5 bases between. Germline assignment: CDR1 GFQATS and CDR2 STVNSAI. The chain's CDR3 is CGARDRPNSDYTF. Incomplete CDR3 DNA: TGTGGTGCTAGGGACAGGCCAAACTCCGACTACACC.

Comment on this clone: Gene names and germline refer to mouse. The read terminates 1 residue before the CDR3 end, so the remaining end is supplied by the germline J gene. V and J are TRBV13-3 and TRBJ1-6; D gene ambiguous. TRBJ1-6 is an ORF for which the function is uncertain. Germline V gene sequence: CDR1 NNHDY, CDR2 SYVADS. V lost 5 bases, J lost 0 bases, and 3 bases lay in between. The CDR3 totals 13 residues. The CDR3 protein is CASRNSYNSPLYF. The sequenced CDR3 bases are TGTGCCAGCAGGAATTCCTATAATTCGCCCCTCTAC.

Notes on this clone: Gene names are mouse gene names. The read halts 1 residue ahead of the CDR3 end, with the missing end drawn from the germline J gene. This chain links TRBV4 with TRBJ2-7; 10 bases match TRBD2. Germline V lookup: CDR1 LGHDT, CDR2 YNNKQL (reference sequence). This CDR3 comprises 13 residues. Losses at the gene ends were 6 bases for V and 1 base for J; bases not matched to a gene: 0. The CDR3 bases that were read are TGTGCCAGCAGGGACTGGGGGTCCTATGAACAGTAC. It specifies CASRDWGSYEQY. The CDR3 in its entirety is CASRDWGSYEQYF.

Regarding this clone: Gene names denote mouse genes. Read coverage stops 1 residue before the CDR3 terminus; the germline J gene supplies the remainder. This chain connects TRBV5 to TRBJ2-4, with 9 nucleotides matching TRBD1. Germline CDR1 reads LGHNA; CDR2 reads YNLKQL (reference sequence). Unmatched junction bases numbered 5, after V lost 4 bases and J lost 3 bases. CDR3 length: 15 residues. Incomplete CDR3 DNA: TGTGCCAGCAGCCCGGGACAGGGAGGGCAAAACACCTTGTAC. It specifies CASSPGQGGQNTLY. The full-length CDR3 reads as CASSPGQGGQNTLYF.

Regarding this clone: Mouse gene names and germline throughout. The CDR3 goes on 1 residue after the read ends, and that part is filled in from the germline J gene. This chain connects TRBV3 to TRBJ2-5, with 8 bases identical to TRBD2. The CDR3 is made up of 15 amino acids. Germline loops: CDR1 SNHLY, CDR2 FYNGKV (reference sequence). J lost 2 bases, V lost 1 base, and 2 bases had no gene match. The DNA read from the CDR3 is TGTGCCAGCAGCTTAGGGGGGGGCGTCCAAGACACCCAGTAC. Translation: CASSLGGGVQDTQY. The whole CDR3 reads CASSLGGGVQDTQYF.

Comment on this clone: Genes and germline are mouse. The sequenced part of the CDR3 DNA is TGTGCCAGCAGCTTAGGGACAGGGGGCGATGAACAGTAC. This encodes CASSLGTGGDEQY. The entire CDR3 reads CASSLGTGGDEQYF. The chain combines TRBV3 with TRBJ2-7, with TRBD1 identical over 11 bases. The read finishes 1 residue shy of the CDR3 end, and the germline J gene is used to complete it. Germline V gene sequence: CDR1 SNHLY, CDR2 FYNGKV (reference sequence). The CDR3 has 14 residues. The ends lost 1 base at V and 5 bases at J; junction bases unmatched: 1.

On this clone: The germline and genes are mouse ones. The CDR3 goes on 1 residue after the read ends, and that part is filled in from the germline J gene. Other DNA sequences in this specimen translate into the identical CDR3. This chain connects TRBV31 to TRBJ2-5; D is unresolved. The CDR3 runs 13 residues. Trimming left V 0 bases short and J 1 base short, with 5 bases between. Germline lookup yields CDR1 GKSSPN and CDR2 SITVG. CDR3 protein: CAWSLGDQDTQYF. The CDR3 DNA, read in part, is TGTGCCTGGAGTCTCGGGGACCAAGACACCCAGTAC.

As for this clone: The gene symbols are mouse symbols. The sequence runs out 1 residue before the end of the CDR3; the remainder is reconstructed from the germline J gene. The V gene is TRBV1, the J gene TRBJ2-4; D gene unclear. Germline CDR1 reads NSQYPW; CDR2 reads LRSPGD (reference sequence). This CDR3 region has 13 residues. Trimming stripped 4 bases from V and 0 bases from J, with 5 bases between. Here the CDR3 reads CTCSVGSQNTLYF. Partial CDR3 DNA: TGCACCTGCAGTGTGGGTAGTCAAAACACCTTGTAC.

To note about this clone: Gene names refer to mouse genes. The CDR3 end is not reached by the read, which stops 1 residue before it; the germline J gene fills it in. The V gene is TRBV13-1, the J gene TRBJ1-3; 9 bases are a match to TRBD1. With 4 bases clipped from V and 0 bases from J, the junction kept 5 bases outside the gene matches. Germline V lookup: CDR1 NSHNY, CDR2 SYGAGN. The CDR3 consists of 16 residues. The chain's CDR3 is CASSRDRANSGNTLYF. The CDR3 bases that were read are TGTGCCAGCAGTAGGGACAGGGCGAATTCTGGAAATACGCTCTAT.

A note on this clone: Any gene name here is a mouse gene name. The read ends 1 residue before the CDR3 terminus; that terminus is restored from the germline J gene. The chain carries TRBV13-1 and TRBJ2-1; TRBD1 is a possible D gene (5 bases). This CDR3 has 13 amino acids. Germline assignment: CDR1 NSHNY and CDR2 SYGAGN. V lost 3 bases and J 1 base, leaving 5 bases between the germline ends. Here the CDR3 reads CASSGTNYAEQFF. The CDR3 DNA, read in part, is TGTGCCAGCAGTGGGACAAACTATGCTGAGCAGTTC.

For this clone: Each gene name is a mouse one. The read gets to within 1 residue of the CDR3 end, and the germline J gene fills in the rest. This sequence joins TRBV19 and TRBJ2-7, with D perhaps TRBD2 (6 bases). The CDR3 totals 13 residues. V was cut by 1 base and J by 3 bases, with 8 bases left in between. Germline V CDR1 and CDR2: FNHDT, SITEND (reference sequence). The CDR3 is CASSIRLVYEQYF. The CDR3 bases that were read are TGTGCCAGCAGTATAAGACTGGTCTATGAACAGTAC.

As regards this clone: Gene names are mouse gene names. Coverage ceases 1 residue before the CDR3 finishes, and the germline J gene fills in the end. This chain uses TRBV13-2 with TRBJ2-1, with a possible D match to TRBD2 (7 bases). The germline V and J ends were trimmed by 0 bases and 3 bases, with 10 bases remaining between them. In germline, CDR1 is NNHNN, CDR2 SYGAGS (reference sequence). The CDR3 is 15 amino acids. The CDR3 spells CASGDAGGVYAEQFF. The CDR3 bases that were read are TGTGCCAGCGGTGATGCGGGGGGCGTCTATGCTGAGCAGTTC.

As for this clone: All gene names here are mouse names. Coverage ceases 1 residue before the CDR3 finishes, and the germline J gene fills in the end. The chain couples TRBV13-2 to TRBJ2-7; D could derive from TRBD1 or TRBD2 (6 bases each). Germline CDR1 is NNHNN and CDR2 is SYGAGS (reference sequence). This CDR3 is 14 amino acids long. Trimming pared 7 bases from V and 0 bases from J, leaving 14 bases between. The CDR3 loop reads CASSLGGSSYEQYF. The sequenced CDR3 bases are TGTGCCAGCAGTTTAGGGGGGAGCTCCTATGAACAGTAC.